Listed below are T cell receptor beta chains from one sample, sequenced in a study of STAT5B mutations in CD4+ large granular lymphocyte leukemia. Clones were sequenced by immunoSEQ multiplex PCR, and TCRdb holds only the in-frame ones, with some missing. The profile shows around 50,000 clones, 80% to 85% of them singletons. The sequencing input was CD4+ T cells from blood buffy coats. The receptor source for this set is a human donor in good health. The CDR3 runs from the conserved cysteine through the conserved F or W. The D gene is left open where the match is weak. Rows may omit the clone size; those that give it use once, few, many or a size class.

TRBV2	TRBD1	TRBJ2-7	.	CASKSPRTGQGLITYEQYF	TGTGCCAGCAAAAGTCCACGAACCGGACAGGGATTGATCACCTACGAGCAGTACTTC
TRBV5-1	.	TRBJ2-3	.	CASSPVGSDTQYF	TGCGCCAGCAGCCCTGTTGGGTCAGATACGCAGTATTTT
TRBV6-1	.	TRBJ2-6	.	CASIRGEAGANVLTF	TGTGCCAGCATCAGGGGCGAGGCTGGGGCCAACGTCCTGACTTTC
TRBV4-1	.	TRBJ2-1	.	CASSQLSYNEQFF	TGCGCCAGCAGCCAACTATCCTACAATGAGCAGTTCTTC
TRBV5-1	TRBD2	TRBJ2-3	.	CASSFSGGGTDTQYF	TGCGCCAGCAGCTTCAGCGGGGGCGGCACAGATACGCAGTATTTT
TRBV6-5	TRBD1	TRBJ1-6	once	CASSFRTGRNSPLHF	TGTGCCAGCAGTTTTCGGACAGGGCGGAATTCACCCCTCCACTTT
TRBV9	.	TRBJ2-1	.	CASTRGGQFF	TGTGCCAGCACCAGGGGGGGGCAGTTCTTC
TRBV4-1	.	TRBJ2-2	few	CASSPLHGSTGELFF	TGCGCCAGCAGCCCCCTCCACGGTAGCACCGGGGAGCTGTTTTTT
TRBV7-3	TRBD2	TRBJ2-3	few	CASSLSPSGIRVDTQYF	TGTGCCAGCAGCTTAAGCCCTAGCGGGATTAGGGTCGATACGCAGTATTTT
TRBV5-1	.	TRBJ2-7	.	CASRVGLEASYEQYF	TGCGCCAGCAGAGTAGGACTGGAGGCCTCCTACGAGCAGTACTTC
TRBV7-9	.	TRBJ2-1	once	CASSSPPGSYNEQFF	TGTGCCAGCAGCTCCCCGCCGGGCTCCTACAATGAGCAGTTCTTC
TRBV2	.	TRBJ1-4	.	CASSPAVLGVGEKLFF	TGTGCCAGCAGCCCCGCCGTTCTAGGGGTAGGGGAAAAACTGTTTTTT
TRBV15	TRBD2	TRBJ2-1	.	CATSSPSGSSYNEQFF	TGTGCCACCAGCAGTCCTAGCGGGAGCTCCTACAATGAGCAGTTCTTC
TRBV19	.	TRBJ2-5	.	CASSSRDGRMGTQYF	TGTGCCAGTAGCTCGAGGGACGGCCGGATGGGGACCCAGTACTTC
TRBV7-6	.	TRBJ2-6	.	CASSPRTSGANVLTF	TGTGCCAGCAGCCCTCGAACCTCTGGGGCCAACGTCCTGACTTTC
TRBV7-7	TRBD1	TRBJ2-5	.	CASSGGQGSLGETQYF	TGTGCCAGCAGCGGAGGACAGGGAAGTTTGGGAGAGACCCAGTACTTC
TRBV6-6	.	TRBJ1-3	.	CASSYGEIPLGNTIYF	TGTGCCAGCAGTTACGGAGAGATTCCCCTTGGAAACACCATATATTTT
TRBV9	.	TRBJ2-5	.	CASSVVGLTQETQYF	TGTGCCAGCAGCGTAGTGGGACTCACCCAAGAGACCCAGTACTTC